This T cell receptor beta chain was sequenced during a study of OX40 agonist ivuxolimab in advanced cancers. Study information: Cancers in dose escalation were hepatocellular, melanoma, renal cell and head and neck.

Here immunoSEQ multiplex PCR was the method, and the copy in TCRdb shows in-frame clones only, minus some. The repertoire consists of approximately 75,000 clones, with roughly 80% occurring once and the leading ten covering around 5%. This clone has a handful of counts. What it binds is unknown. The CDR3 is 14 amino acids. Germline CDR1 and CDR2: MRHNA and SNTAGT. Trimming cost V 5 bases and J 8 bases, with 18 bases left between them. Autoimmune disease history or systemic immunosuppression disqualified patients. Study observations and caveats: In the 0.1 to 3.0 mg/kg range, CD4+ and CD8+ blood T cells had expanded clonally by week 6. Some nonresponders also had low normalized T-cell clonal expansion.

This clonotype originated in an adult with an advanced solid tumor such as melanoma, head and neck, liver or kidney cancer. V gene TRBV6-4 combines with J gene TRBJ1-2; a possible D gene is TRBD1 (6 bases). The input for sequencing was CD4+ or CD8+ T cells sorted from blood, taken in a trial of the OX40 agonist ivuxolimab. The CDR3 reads CASSHPDRPRGYTF. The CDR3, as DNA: TGTGCCAGCAGTCACCCCGACAGGCCAAGGGGCTACACCTTC.